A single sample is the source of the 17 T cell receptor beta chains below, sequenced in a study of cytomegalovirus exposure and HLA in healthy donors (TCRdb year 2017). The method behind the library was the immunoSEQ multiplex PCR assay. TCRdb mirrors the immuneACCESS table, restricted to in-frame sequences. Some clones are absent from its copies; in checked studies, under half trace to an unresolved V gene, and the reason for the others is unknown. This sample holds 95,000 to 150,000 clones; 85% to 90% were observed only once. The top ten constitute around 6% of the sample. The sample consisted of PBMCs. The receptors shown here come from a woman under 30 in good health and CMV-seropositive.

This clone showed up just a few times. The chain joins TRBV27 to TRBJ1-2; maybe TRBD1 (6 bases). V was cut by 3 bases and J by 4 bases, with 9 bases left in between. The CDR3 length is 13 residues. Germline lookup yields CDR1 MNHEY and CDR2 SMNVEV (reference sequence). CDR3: CASSLGGAYGYTF. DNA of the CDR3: TGTGCCAGCAGTTTGGGGGGGGCCTATGGCTACACCTTC.

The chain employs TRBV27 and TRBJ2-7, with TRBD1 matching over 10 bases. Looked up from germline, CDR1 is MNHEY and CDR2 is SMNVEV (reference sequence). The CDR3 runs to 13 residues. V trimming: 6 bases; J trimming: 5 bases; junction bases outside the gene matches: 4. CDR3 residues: CASRTDRGHEQYF. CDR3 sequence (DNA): TGTGCCAGCAGGACAGACAGGGGGCACGAGCAGTACTTC.

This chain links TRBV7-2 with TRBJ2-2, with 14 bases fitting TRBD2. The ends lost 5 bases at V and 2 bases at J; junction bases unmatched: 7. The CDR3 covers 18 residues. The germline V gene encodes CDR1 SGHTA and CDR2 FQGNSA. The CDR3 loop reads CASSPQGLAGANTGELFF. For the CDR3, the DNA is TGTGCCAGCAGCCCTCAGGGACTAGCGGGGGCCAACACCGGGGAGCTGTTTTTT.

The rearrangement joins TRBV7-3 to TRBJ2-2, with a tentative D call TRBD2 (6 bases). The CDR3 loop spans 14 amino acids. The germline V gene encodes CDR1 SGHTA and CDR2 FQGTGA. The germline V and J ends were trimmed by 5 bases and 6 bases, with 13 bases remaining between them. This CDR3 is CASSPSEGPGELFF. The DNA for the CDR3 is TGTGCCAGCAGCCCTAGCGAAGGTCCCGGGGAGCTGTTTTTT.

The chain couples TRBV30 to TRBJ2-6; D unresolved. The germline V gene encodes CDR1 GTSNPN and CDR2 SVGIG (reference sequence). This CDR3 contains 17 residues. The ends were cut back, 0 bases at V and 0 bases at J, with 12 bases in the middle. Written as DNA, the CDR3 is TGTGCCTGGAGTGTACGATTGGGCATCTCTGGGGCCAACGTCCTGACTTTC. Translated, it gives CAWSVRLGISGANVLTF.

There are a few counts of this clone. CDR3 sequence (DNA): TGTGCCAGCAGCTTTGGGGAGGACACCCGATTTGGTGGCTACACCTTC. It yields the protein CASSFGEDTRFGGYTF. The chain has TRBV5-5 and TRBJ1-2; maybe TRBD1 (5 bases). Per the germline V gene, CDR1 is SGHKS and CDR2 is YYEKEE (reference sequence). Trimming pared 2 bases from V and 7 bases from J, leaving 21 bases between. This CDR3 region has 16 residues.

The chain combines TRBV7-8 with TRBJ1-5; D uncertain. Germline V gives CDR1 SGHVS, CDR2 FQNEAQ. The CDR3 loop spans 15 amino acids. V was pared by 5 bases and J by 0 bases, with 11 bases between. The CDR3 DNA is TGTGCCAGCAGCCCCGAGGTGTATAGCAATCAGCCCCAGCATTTT. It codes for CASSPEVYSNQPQHF.

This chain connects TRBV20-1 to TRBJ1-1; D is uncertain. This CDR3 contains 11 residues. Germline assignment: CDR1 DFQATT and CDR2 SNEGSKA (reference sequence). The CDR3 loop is CSAWAITEAFF. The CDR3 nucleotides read TGCAGCGCGTGGGCAATAACTGAAGCTTTCTTT.

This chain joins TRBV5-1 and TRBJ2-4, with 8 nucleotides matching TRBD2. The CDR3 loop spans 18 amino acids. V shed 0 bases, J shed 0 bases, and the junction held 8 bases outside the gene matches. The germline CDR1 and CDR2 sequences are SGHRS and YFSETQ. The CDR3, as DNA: TGCGCCAGCAGCTTGGAAGGCCCTAGCGGGTTAGCCAAAAACATTCAGTACTTC. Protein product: CASSLEGPSGLAKNIQYF. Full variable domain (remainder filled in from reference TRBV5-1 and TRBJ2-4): KAGVTQTPRYLIKTRGQQVTLSCSPISGHRSVSWYQQTPGQGLQFLFEYFSETQRNKGNFPGRFSGRQFSNSRSEMNVSTLELGDSALYLCASSLEGPSGLAKNIQYFGAGTRLSVL.

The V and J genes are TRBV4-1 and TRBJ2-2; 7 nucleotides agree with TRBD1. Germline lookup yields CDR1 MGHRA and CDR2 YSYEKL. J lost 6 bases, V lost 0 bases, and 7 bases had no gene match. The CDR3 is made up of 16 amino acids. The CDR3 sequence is CASSQDTTGYAGELFF. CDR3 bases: TGCGCCAGCAGCCAAGATACGACAGGGTATGCCGGGGAGCTGTTTTTT.

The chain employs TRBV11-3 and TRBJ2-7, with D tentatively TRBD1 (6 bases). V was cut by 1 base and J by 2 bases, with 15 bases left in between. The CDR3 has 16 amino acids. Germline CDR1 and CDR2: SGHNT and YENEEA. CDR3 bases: TGTGCCAGCAGCTTAGGCAAGGACAGACCCACCTACGAGCAGTACTTC. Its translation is CASSLGKDRPTYEQYF.

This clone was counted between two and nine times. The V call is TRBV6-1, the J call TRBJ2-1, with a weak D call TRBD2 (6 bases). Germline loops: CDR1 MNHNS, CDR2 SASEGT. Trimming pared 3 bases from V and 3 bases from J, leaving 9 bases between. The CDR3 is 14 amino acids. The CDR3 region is CASSDTRGYNEQFF. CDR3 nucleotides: TGTGCCAGCAGTGACACGCGGGGCTACAATGAGCAGTTCTTC.

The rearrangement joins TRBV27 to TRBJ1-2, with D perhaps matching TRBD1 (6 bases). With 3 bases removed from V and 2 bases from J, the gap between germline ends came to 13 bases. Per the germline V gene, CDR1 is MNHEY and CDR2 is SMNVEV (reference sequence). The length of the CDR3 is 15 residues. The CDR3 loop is CASSLLTGPNYGYTF. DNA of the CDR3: TGTGCCAGCAGTTTGCTGACAGGACCCAACTATGGCTACACCTTC.

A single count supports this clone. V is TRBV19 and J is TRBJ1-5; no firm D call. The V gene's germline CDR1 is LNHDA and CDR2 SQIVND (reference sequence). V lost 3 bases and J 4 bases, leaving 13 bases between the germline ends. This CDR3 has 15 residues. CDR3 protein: CASSIRERGNQPQHF. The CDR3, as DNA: TGTGCCAGTAGTATTCGGGAAAGAGGGAATCAGCCCCAGCATTTT.

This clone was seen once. The CDR3 nucleotides are TGTGCCAGCAGCCAATTAACAGGGGGCCAAGAGACCCAGTACTTC. Its translation is CASSQLTGGQETQYF. V and J are TRBV11-2 and TRBJ2-5, with 8 bases identical to TRBD1. Germline assignment: CDR1 SGHAT and CDR2 FQNNGV. With V trimmed by 5 bases and J by 1 base, 6 bases remained unmatched. CDR3 size: 15 residues. Filled out from reference TRBV11-2 and TRBJ2-5, the complete variable domain reads EAGVAQSPRYKIIEKRQSVAFWCNPISGHATLYWYQQILGQGPKLLIQFQNNGVVDDSQLPKDRFSAERLKGVDSTLKIQPAKLEDSAVYLCASSQLTGGQETQYFGPGTRLLVL.

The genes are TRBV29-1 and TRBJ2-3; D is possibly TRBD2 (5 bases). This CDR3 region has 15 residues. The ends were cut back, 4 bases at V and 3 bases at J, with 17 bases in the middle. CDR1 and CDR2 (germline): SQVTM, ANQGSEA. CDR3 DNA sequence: TGCAGCGTTGTCATACGGGCTAGCCCGACAGATACGCAGTATTTT. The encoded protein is CSVVIRASPTDTQYF.

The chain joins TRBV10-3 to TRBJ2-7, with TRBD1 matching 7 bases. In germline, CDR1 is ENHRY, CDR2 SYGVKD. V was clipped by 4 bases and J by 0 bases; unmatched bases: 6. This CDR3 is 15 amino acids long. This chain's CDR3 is CAISVRDSSSYEQYF. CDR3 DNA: TGTGCCATCAGTGTAAGGGACAGCAGCTCCTACGAGCAGTACTTC.